What follows are 21 T cell receptor beta chains derived from one specimen sequenced in a study of control samples from healthy donors and cancer patients. The assay was immunoSEQ multiplex PCR, and TCRdb's table has in-frame clones only and misses some. The sample contains about 150,000 clones, 90% to 95% of which appear only once. The specimen was blood. These receptors all stem from a man younger than 35 in good health.

This clone was seen a single time. The gene calls are TRBV6-5 and TRBJ2-7; 11 positions agree with TRBD2. The CDR3 extends over 16 amino acids. Germline CDR1 MNHEY, CDR2 SVGAGI. The V and J ends lost 2 bases and 2 bases, in that order; junction bases with no gene match: 5. The CDR3 region is CASSYGVAGGAYEQYF. CDR3 coding DNA: TGTGCCAGCAGTTACGGGGTAGCGGGGGGGGCCTACGAGCAGTACTTC.

This chain uses TRBV19 with TRBJ1-1, with no clear D. This CDR3 region has 14 residues. V gave up 5 bases and J gave up 2 bases, with 12 bases separating them. The germline V gene has CDR1 LNHDA and CDR2 SQIVND (reference sequence). CDR3: CASSPGRRNTEAFF. DNA for the CDR3: TGTGCCAGTAGTCCTGGGAGGAGAAACACTGAAGCTTTCTTT.

The rearrangement uses TRBV6-1 and TRBJ2-7, with no clear D. V lost 0 bases, J lost 4 bases, and 16 bases lay in between. The CDR3 totals 16 residues. Germline values: CDR1 MNHNS, CDR2 SASEGT. The CDR3 spells CASSEALIDWKYEQYF. The CDR3 DNA sequence: TGTGCCAGCAGTGAAGCCCTAATCGACTGGAAATACGAGCAGTACTTC.

The V and J genes are TRBV4-2 and TRBJ2-7; the D gene is possibly TRBD2 (6 bases). CDR1 LGHNA and CDR2 YNFKEQ come from the germline V gene. V lost 1 base and J 1 base, leaving 11 bases between the germline ends. The CDR3 runs 15 residues. In DNA form, the CDR3 reads TGTGCCAGCAGCCAAGGCCTAGCGCTTTCCTACGAGCAGTACTTC. Amino acid sequence: CASSQGLALSYEQYF.

The genes are TRBV12-5 and TRBJ2-4; 7 positions match TRBD1. Looked up from germline, CDR1 is LGHNT and CDR2 is FRNRAP. The CDR3 totals 16 residues. Trimming cost V 2 bases and J 5 bases; bases outside gene matches: 9. The CDR3 bases are TGTGCTAGTGGTTTGCTCCCCGGGACAGAAGAAAACATTCAGTACTTC. This sequence encodes CASGLLPGTEENIQYF.

The gene calls are TRBV4-2 and TRBJ2-3; possible D gene TRBD1, 6 bases. Germline values: CDR1 LGHNA, CDR2 YNFKEQ. Between the trimmed V and J ends, which lost 4 bases and 2 bases, there was a span of 22 bases. The CDR3 is 18 residues long. CDR3 nucleotides: TGTGCCAGCAGCCGCCCATCGGCCGGACAGCGCATCACAGATACGCAGTATTTT. Translating it yields CASSRPSAGQRITDTQYF.

V gene TRBV7-9 combines with J gene TRBJ2-1; 13 positions agree with TRBD2. Per the germline V gene, CDR1 is SEHNR and CDR2 is FQNEAQ (reference sequence). The length of the CDR3 is 15 residues. V shed 4 bases and J 7 bases; nucleotides not matched to a gene: 4. The CDR3 bases are TGTGCCAGCAGCTCCATGACTAGCGGGAGGAATGAGCAGTTCTTC. Translation: CASSSMTSGRNEQFF.

The chain couples TRBV15 to TRBJ1-4; possibly TRBD1 for D (5 bases). The V end lost 2 bases, the J end lost 7 bases, and 14 bases lay between the germline ends. Per the germline V gene, CDR1 is LNHNV and CDR2 is YYDKDF (reference sequence). The CDR3 is 15 amino acids. The CDR3 spells CATSRSPLRGEKLFF. DNA of the CDR3: TGTGCCACCAGCAGATCCCCATTGAGGGGTGAAAAACTGTTTTTT.

The chain's CDR3 is CASSFRDRGGYTF. Written as DNA, the CDR3 is TGTGCCAGCAGTTTTAGGGACAGGGGAGGCTACACCTTC. The chain carries TRBV27 and TRBJ1-2, with 10 bases lining up with TRBD1. There are 13 residues in the CDR3. Losses at the gene ends were 3 bases for V and 8 bases for J; bases not matched to a gene: 3. Germline loops: CDR1 MNHEY, CDR2 SMNVEV (reference sequence).

In its sample, this clone was seen once. The J gene is TRBJ1-2, the V gene TRBV9; D is perhaps TRBD1 (6 bases). The CDR3 loop spans 14 amino acids. Germline CDR1 reads SGDLS; CDR2 reads YYNGEE. V was shortened by 0 bases and J by 7 bases, with 13 bases between the two germline ends. This chain's CDR3 is CASSVVSGAAGYTF. The CDR3 bases are TGTGCCAGCAGCGTAGTTTCAGGGGCGGCTGGCTACACCTTC.

A single count supports this clone. The CDR3 protein is CASSFKRQPEASHYTDTQYF. The CDR3 coding sequence is TGCGCCAGCAGCTTCAAAAGACAGCCCGAGGCTTCCCACTACACAGATACGCAGTATTTT. This chain uses TRBV4-3 with TRBJ2-3; tentative D call: TRBD1 (5 bases). The germline CDR1 and CDR2 sequences are LGHNA and YSLEER. V was shortened by 5 bases and J by 2 bases, with 29 bases between the two germline ends. The CDR3 is made up of 20 amino acids.

This chain links TRBV7-2 with TRBJ2-5, with 8 bases matching TRBD2. Germline loops: CDR1 SGHTA, CDR2 FQGNSA. The CDR3 has 15 residues. Trimming at V came to 0 bases and at J to 5 bases, leaving 5 bases not matched to a gene. CDR3 coding DNA: TGTGCCAGCAGCTTAGCCCCAGCGGGGGTGGAGACCCAGTACTTC. Its protein product is CASSLAPAGVETQYF.

V and J are TRBV27 and TRBJ2-7; 7 bases fit TRBD1. Trimming at V came to 5 bases and at J to 0 bases, leaving 4 bases not matched to a gene. Germline values: CDR1 MNHEY, CDR2 SMNVEV (reference sequence). CDR3 length equals 14 residues. The CDR3 DNA reads as TGTGCCAGCAGTATACAGGGGCCCTCCTACGAGCAGTACTTC. Protein: CASSIQGPSYEQYF.

This chain uses TRBV11-2 with TRBJ2-6; D remains ambiguous. This CDR3 has 15 amino acids. The V gene's germline CDR1 is SGHAT and CDR2 FQNNGV. V was trimmed by 3 bases and J by 0 bases, leaving 6 bases between them. The CDR3 DNA follows: TGTGCCAGCAGCTTTAGCAGCTCTGGGGCCAACGTCCTGACTTTC. This gives the protein CASSFSSSGANVLTF. The full variable domain, its missing parts supplied by reference TRBV11-2 and TRBJ2-6, is EAGVAQSPRYKIIEKRQSVAFWCNPISGHATLYWYQQILGQGPKLLIQFQNNGVVDDSQLPKDRFSAERLKGVDSTLKIQPAKLEDSAVYLCASSFSSSGANVLTFGAGSRLTVL.

The gene calls are TRBV27 and TRBJ1-2; D is possibly TRBD1 (6 bases). The CDR3 is made up of 12 amino acids. Trimming removed 4 bases at V and 6 bases at J, with 9 bases between. Germline values: CDR1 MNHEY, CDR2 SMNVEV (reference sequence). CDR3 DNA sequence: TGTGCCAGCAGTTCGGGGGCTGATGGCTACACCTTC. Amino acids: CASSSGADGYTF.

This clone was counted a single time. The gene calls are TRBV29-1 and TRBJ2-7; no clear D. Germline CDR1 is SQVTM and CDR2 is ANQGSEA. The CDR3 has 13 residues. V was shortened by 4 bases and J by 5 bases, with 15 bases between the two germline ends. The CDR3 DNA reads as TGCAGCGTTGTAGTGGGCCAACGGGACGAGCAGTACTTC. Amino acids: CSVVVGQRDEQYF.

CDR3 nucleotide sequence: TGTGCTAGTGGGAACAGGGGGCCCGATGAAAAACTGTTTTTT. This translates into CASGNRGPDEKLFF. The chain is built from TRBV12-5 and TRBJ1-4, with TRBD1 identical over 9 bases. Germline trimming cut 6 bases from V and 6 bases from J; bases unmatched to any gene: 5. The length of the CDR3 is 14 residues. Germline CDR1 is LGHNT and CDR2 is FRNRAP.

For the CDR3, the DNA is TGTGCCAGTAAAACCGGGACAGCGAGCTCCTACGAGCAGTACTTC. Its protein product is CASKTGTASSYEQYF. V gene TRBV19 combines with J gene TRBJ2-7, with 7 bases aligning to TRBD1. In germline, CDR1 is LNHDA, CDR2 SQIVND (reference sequence). J gave up 0 bases and V 7 bases, and 9 bases lay outside the gene matches. The CDR3 loop spans 15 amino acids.

This clone was seen a single time. V usage is TRBV9 and J usage is TRBJ2-1; 7 bases align to TRBD2. V shed 4 bases, J shed 6 bases, and the junction held 10 bases outside the gene matches. Germline CDR1 reads SGDLS; CDR2 reads YYNGEE. The length of the CDR3 is 15 residues. The CDR3 reads CASSLRTRGGNEQFF. CDR3 nucleotides: TGTGCCAGCAGCCTTCGGACTAGAGGCGGCAATGAGCAGTTCTTC. Full variable domain (rest looked up from reference TRBV9 and TRBJ2-1): DSGVTQTPKHLITATGQRVTLRCSPRSGDLSVYWYQQSLDQGLQFLIQYYNGEERAKGNILERFSAQQFPDLHSELNLSSLELGDSALYFCASSLRTRGGNEQFFGPGTRLTVL.

The genes are TRBV5-1 and TRBJ1-2, with D maybe TRBD1 (5 bases). The CDR3 loop spans 17 amino acids. CDR1 and CDR2 (germline): SGHRS, YFSETQ. The V gene lost 4 bases and the J gene lost 0 bases, with 19 bases spanning the gap. This CDR3 reads CASSPFLGPTPNYGYTF. The CDR3 coding sequence is TGCGCCAGCAGCCCCTTCCTGGGACCCACTCCTAACTATGGCTACACCTTC.

The table lists this clone with a few counts. The chain carries TRBV18 and TRBJ2-3; TRBD2 matches at 7 bases. CDR3 length: 14 amino acids. CDR1 KGHSH and CDR2 LQKENI come from the germline V gene. V was pared by 7 bases and J by 5 bases, with 9 bases of the junction left unmatched. CDR3 residues: CASLRGGEEDTQYF. Here the CDR3 DNA reads TGTGCCAGCTTACGGGGAGGGGAGGAAGATACGCAGTATTTT.